A single sample gave rise to the 29 T cell receptor beta chains below, sequenced in a study of response to subunit inactivated influenza vaccine. TCRdb redid the calling of the RT-PCR reads with MiXCR, one entry per CDR3 protein. This sample yields about 610,000 distinct CDR3 sequences, of which 14% are seen a single time; 11% belongs to the top ten. The specimen comprised PBMCs from blood, sampled 11 to 12 days after vaccination. The receptors derive from a man in his forties or fifties who received an inactivated influenza vaccine.

This clonotype was observed a few times. This rearrangement joins TRBV7-2 to TRBJ1-5; D might be TRBD1 (5 bases). Germline CDR1 is SGHTA and CDR2 is FQGNSA. V lost 1 base and J lost 0, with 13 bases in between. CDR3 length equals 17 residues. This CDR3 reads CASSLVPAGDSNQPQHF. DNA for the CDR3: TGTGCCAGCAGCTTAGTCCCCGCGGGGGATAGCAATCAGCCCCAGCATTTT. Together with reference TRBV7-2 and TRBJ1-5, the CDR3 gives the full variable domain: GAGVSQSPSNKVTEKGKDVELRCDPISGHTALYWYRQSLGQGLEFLIYFQGNSAPDKSGLPSDRFSAERTGGSVSTLTIQRTQQEDSAVYLCASSLVPAGDSNQPQHFGDGTRLSIL.

This clonotype was picked up many times. V is TRBV5-1 and J is TRBJ2-7; D is tentatively TRBD1 or TRBD2 (5 bases each). Trimming pared 0 bases from V and 2 bases from J, leaving 12 bases between. The CDR3 has 15 amino acids. CDR1 is SGHRS, CDR2 YFSETQ, per germline. DNA for the CDR3: TGCGCCAGCAGCTTGGCCGAGAGGGGACCCTACGAGCAGTACTTC. Translating gives CASSLAERGPYEQYF.

This clonotype has only a few counts. The chain couples TRBV5-6 to TRBJ1-2; the match to TRBD1 covers 9 bases. The CDR3 is 16 amino acids. The germline V gene encodes CDR1 SGHDT and CDR2 YYEEEE. The J segment lost 3 bases and the V segment lost 0 bases, leaving 6 bases of the junction unmatched. Here the CDR3 reads CASSLVLGTGHYGYTF. CDR3 DNA: TGTGCCAGCAGCTTGGTGCTCGGGACAGGGCACTATGGCTACACCTTC.

This clonotype was counted ten times or more. J is TRBJ1-2 and V is TRBV6-1; D might be TRBD1 (6 bases). The CDR3 is made up of 13 amino acids. Between the trimmed V and J ends, which lost 4 bases and 4 bases, there was a span of 10 bases. Germline V gives CDR1 MNHNS, CDR2 SASEGT. CDR3 loop: CASSGRGSYGYTF. CDR3 bases: TGTGCCAGCAGTGGCAGGGGTAGCTATGGCTACACCTTC.

This clonotype was observed a few times. CDR3 protein: CASSQDLSGGNEQFF. The CDR3 region has the DNA TGTGCCAGCAGCCAAGATCTATCGGGGGGGAATGAGCAGTTCTTC. V and J are TRBV3-1 and TRBJ2-1, with 8 bases matching TRBD2. Germline V CDR1 and CDR2: LGHDT, YNNKEL (reference sequence). J lost 7 bases, V lost 0 bases, and 5 bases had no gene match. CDR3 length: 15 residues.

The rearrangement joins TRBV24-1 to TRBJ2-5, with 11 bases that match TRBD1. The CDR3 contains 16 residues. V gave up 3 bases and J gave up 4 bases; unmatched junction bases: 6. Germline CDR1 is KGHDR and CDR2 is SFDVKD. The CDR3 DNA follows: TGTGCCACCAGTGATCGGACAGGGGGCGTCTCAGAGACCCAGTACTTC. Amino acids: CATSDRTGGVSETQYF.

This clonotype was observed many times. The chain carries TRBV5-1 and TRBJ1-3, with D hard to call. CDR3 length: 16 amino acids. CDR1 is SGHRS, CDR2 YFSETQ, per germline. V shed 4 bases and J shed 0 bases, with 14 bases lying between them. CDR3 loop: CASSPGSGISGNTIYF. In DNA form, the CDR3 reads TGCGCCAGCAGCCCCGGATCGGGGATCTCTGGAAACACCATATATTTT.

The chain recombines TRBV4-1 with TRBJ2-2, with TRBD2 as a possible D gene (5 bases). V shed 0 bases and J shed 13 bases, with 15 bases lying between them. Germline values: CDR1 MGHRA, CDR2 YSYEKL. The CDR3 consists of 14 residues. The CDR3 DNA reads as TGCGCCAGCAGCCAAGAGGCTCCCCTGGACTGGCTGTTTTTT. This translates into CASSQEAPLDWLFF.

CDR3 nucleotide sequence: TGCGCCAGCAGCTTTTGGCAGAAGAAAGAGACCCAGTACTTC. This sequence encodes CASSFWQKKETQYF. J is TRBJ2-5 and V is TRBV5-1; no firm D call. The CDR3 runs 14 residues. V was clipped by 2 bases and J by 3 bases, with 11 bases between them. Germline V lookup: CDR1 SGHRS, CDR2 YFSETQ.

This clonotype was detected a few times. The CDR3 DNA sequence: TGTGCCAGCAGCCAAGGTGATTCAGGGGTCTACGAGCAGTACTTC. It yields the protein CASSQGDSGVYEQYF. This sequence joins TRBV3-1 and TRBJ2-7, with D possibly TRBD1 on 6 matching bases. This CDR3 is 15 amino acids long. The germline V gene has CDR1 LGHDT and CDR2 YNNKEL (reference sequence). With 1 base removed from V and 3 bases from J, the gap between germline ends came to 13 bases.

The chain has TRBV2 and TRBJ1-2; 8 bases map to TRBD1. Germline CDR1 and CDR2: SNHLY and FYNNEI. V lost 4 bases to trimming and J lost 1 base; unmatched junction nucleotides: 5. CDR3 size: 15 residues. CDR3 sequence reads: CASSALGQVNYGYTF. The CDR3 coding sequence is TGTGCCAGCAGTGCCTTGGGACAGGTTAACTATGGCTACACCTTC. Using reference TRBV2 and TRBJ1-2 for the parts outside the CDR3, the full variable domain is EPEVTQTPSHQVTQMGQEVILRCVPISNHLYFYWYRQILGQKVEFLVSFYNNEISEKSEIFDDQFSVERPDGSNFTLKIRSTKLEDSAMYFCASSALGQVNYGYTFGSGTRLTVV.

In this sample, this clonotype turned up many times. The chain has TRBV4-3 and TRBJ1-1; D not resolved. CDR3 length: 14 residues. Trimming took off 0 bases at V and 4 bases at J, with 9 bases between the two ends. Germline CDR1 is LGHNA and CDR2 is YSLEER. The chain's CDR3 is CASSQDVGSTEAFF. The CDR3 coding sequence is TGCGCCAGCAGCCAAGATGTAGGGAGCACTGAAGCTTTCTTT.

This chain connects TRBV12-3 or TRBV12-4 to TRBJ1-2, with 7 bases fitting TRBD1. CDR3 size: 13 residues. V gave up 6 bases and J gave up 8 bases; unmatched junction bases: 9. The CDR3 region is CASRSRQGSGYTF. CDR3 DNA: TGTGCCAGCAGGAGCCGACAGGGCTCCGGCTACACCTTC.

In this sample, this clonotype turned up a few times. The rearrangement joins TRBV11-2 to TRBJ2-3; TRBD2 agrees at 8 bases. The ends lost 1 base at V and 4 bases at J; junction bases unmatched: 4. The CDR3 is made up of 15 amino acids. Germline V gives CDR1 SGHAT, CDR2 FQNNGV. CDR3 sequence (DNA): TGTGCCAGCAGCTTAGGCGGGGGGCCCGCAGATACGCAGTATTTT. Translation: CASSLGGGPADTQYF.

The V call is TRBV29-1, the J call TRBJ2-3; no firm D call. Germline assignment: CDR1 SQVTM and CDR2 ANQGSEA. This CDR3 is 14 amino acids long. V was pared by 3 bases and J by 3 bases, with 13 bases between. The CDR3 sequence: CSVEIPWDTDTQYF. The CDR3 DNA follows: TGCAGCGTTGAGATCCCCTGGGATACAGATACGCAGTATTTT.

This chain uses TRBV11-2 with TRBJ2-3; 12 nucleotides line up with TRBD1. The CDR3 consists of 17 residues. Trimming cost V 0 bases and J 5 bases; bases outside gene matches: 6. Per the germline V gene, CDR1 is SGHAT and CDR2 is FQNNGV. DNA of the CDR3: TGTGCCAGCAGCTTAGACCGGGACAGGGGGCTTGTAGATACGCAGTATTTT. It encodes CASSLDRDRGLVDTQYF.

This clonotype was seen at least ten times. V and J are TRBV7-9 and TRBJ1-1, with D uncertain. The V end lost 6 bases, the J end lost 2 bases, and 13 bases lay between the germline ends. The CDR3 extends over 14 amino acids. Germline CDR1 SEHNR, CDR2 FQNEAQ (reference sequence). The CDR3, as DNA: TGTGCCAGCAGGGTAGGAGGGAAAAACACTGAAGCTTTCTTT. It translates to CASRVGGKNTEAFF.

This clonotype has more than one count but fewer than ten. The rearrangement joins TRBV9 to TRBJ2-3, with TRBD1 matching over 9 bases. The V gene end was trimmed by 0 bases and the J gene end by 7 bases; junction bases not matched to a gene: 6. The CDR3 spans 15 residues. CDR1 and CDR2 (germline): SGDLS, YYNGEE. CDR3 protein: CASSVAGTGLYTQYF. The CDR3 region has the DNA TGTGCCAGCAGCGTAGCCGGGACAGGGTTATATACGCAGTATTTT.

This clonotype was observed at least ten times. The rearrangement links TRBV28 to TRBJ1-2; TRBD1 is a possible D gene (5 bases). The CDR3 is 15 residues long. V shed 6 bases and J shed 1 base, with 15 bases lying between them. CDR1 is MDHEN and CDR2 is SYDVKM in the germline V gene. CDR3 sequence (DNA): TGTGCCAGCAGGAGGGGAAGCTCCCGTAACTATGGCTACACCTTC. Amino acid sequence: CASRRGSSRNYGYTF.

This clonotype was counted at least ten times. V usage is TRBV12-3 or TRBV12-4 and J usage is TRBJ1-5; D remains unclear. The CDR3 contains 13 residues. V was clipped by 7 bases and J by 6 bases, with 13 bases between them. CDR3 region: CASKLGRTQPQHF. The DNA for the CDR3 is TGTGCCAGCAAGCTGGGCCGGACTCAGCCCCAGCATTTT.

The chain has TRBV28 and TRBJ2-3; D is possibly TRBD2 (7 bases). Germline-derived CDR1 and CDR2 are MDHEN and SYDVKM. Deletions cut 5 bases from V and 6 bases from J, with 18 bases between. There are 15 residues in the CDR3. The CDR3 bases are TGTGCCAGCAGTCTAGGGGGAGGGGCGATGGATACGCAGTATTTT. It encodes CASSLGGGAMDTQYF.

This clonotype was picked up a small number of times. The chain combines TRBV7-2 with TRBJ2-7, with D uncertain. Trimming stripped 5 bases from V and 0 bases from J, with 14 bases between. The CDR3 has 15 residues. CDR1 is SGHTA and CDR2 is FQGNSA in the germline V gene. The CDR3 sequence: CASSITGPSSYEQYF. DNA for the CDR3: TGTGCCAGCAGCATAACCGGGCCGAGCTCCTACGAGCAGTACTTC.

This clonotype was observed many times. This chain uses TRBV5-1 with TRBJ2-5, with D tentatively TRBD2 (6 bases). The V gene lost 6 bases and the J gene lost 1 base, with 13 bases spanning the gap. The CDR3 runs to 14 residues. Germline V gene sequence: CDR1 SGHRS, CDR2 YFSETQ. The CDR3 region has the DNA TGCGCCAGCACGATTAGCGGTTTCCAAGAGACCCAGTACTTC. Residues: CASTISGFQETQYF.

This clonotype has only a few counts. This rearrangement joins TRBV5-1 to TRBJ1-1, with 7 positions matching TRBD1. There are 15 residues in the CDR3. CDR1 SGHRS and CDR2 YFSETQ come from the germline V gene. The trim removed 4 bases at V and 1 base at J, leaving 7 bases unmatched. CDR3 residues: CASSKLTGRNTEAFF. The CDR3 nucleotides read TGCGCCAGCAGCAAGTTGACAGGGAGGAACACTGAAGCTTTCTTT.

The chain joins TRBV6-2 or TRBV6-3 to TRBJ2-1, with D unclear. The CDR3 has 13 residues. The germline V gene has CDR1 MNHEY and CDR2 SVGEGT. V lost 3 bases and J lost 4, with 7 bases in between. As DNA, the CDR3 is TGTGCCAGCAGTTATTTGGTGTACAATGAGCAGTTCTTC. This codes for CASSYLVYNEQFF.

This clonotype has just a few counts. The genes are TRBV20-1 and TRBJ1-1; a possible D gene is TRBD1 (6 bases). This CDR3 is built from 15 residues. Germline loops: CDR1 DFQATT, CDR2 SNEGSKA (reference sequence). Trimming took 0 bases from V and 5 from J, leaving 16 bases between them. This chain's CDR3 is CSARDSRGRRTEAFF. CDR3 DNA sequence: TGCAGTGCTAGAGATAGTAGGGGGAGGAGGACTGAAGCTTTCTTT.

This clonotype was detected many times. The V call is TRBV5-1, the J call TRBJ1-1, with a possible D match to TRBD1 (6 bases). CDR1 is SGHRS and CDR2 is YFSETQ in the germline V gene. The CDR3 totals 14 residues. The V end was cut by 4 bases, the J end by 3 bases, with 13 bases between. The DNA for the CDR3 is TGCGCCAGCAGCCTCGGAGGGGGGGACACTGAAGCTTTCTTT. It is translated as CASSLGGGDTEAFF.

V and J are TRBV20-1 and TRBJ1-1, with D hard to call. Trimming shortened V by 3 bases and J by 7 bases, and 9 bases separated the two germline ends. CDR1 is DFQATT and CDR2 is SNEGSKA in the germline V gene (reference sequence). The CDR3 is made up of 11 amino acids. The CDR3 loop reads CSASQADEAFF. The CDR3 nucleotides are TGCAGTGCTAGTCAGGCAGATGAAGCTTTCTTT.

At least ten counts were recorded for this clonotype. The genes are TRBV5-1 and TRBJ2-2; 9 nucleotides line up with TRBD1. J lost 8 bases, V lost 1 base, and 6 bases had no gene match. The CDR3 covers 15 residues. CDR1 SGHRS and CDR2 YFSETQ come from the germline V gene. The CDR3 bases are TGCGCCAGCAGCTTGCTACAGGGGGCTGAAGGGGAGCTGTTTTTT. Translation gives CASSLLQGAEGELFF.